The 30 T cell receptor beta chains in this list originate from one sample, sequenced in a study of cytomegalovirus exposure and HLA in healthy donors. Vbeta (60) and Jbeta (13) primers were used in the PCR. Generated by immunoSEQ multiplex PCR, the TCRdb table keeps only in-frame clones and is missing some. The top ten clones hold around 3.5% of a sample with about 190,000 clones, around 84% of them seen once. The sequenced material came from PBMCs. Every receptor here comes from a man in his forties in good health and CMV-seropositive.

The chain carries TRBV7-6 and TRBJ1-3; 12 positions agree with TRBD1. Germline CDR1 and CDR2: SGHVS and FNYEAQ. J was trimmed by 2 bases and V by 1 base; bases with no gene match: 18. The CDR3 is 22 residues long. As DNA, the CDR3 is TGTGCCAGCAGCTTAGAGGTCGCCCGGGACAGGGGGCGCCTGGTCGCTGGAAACACCATATATTTT. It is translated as CASSLEVARDRGRLVAGNTIYF.

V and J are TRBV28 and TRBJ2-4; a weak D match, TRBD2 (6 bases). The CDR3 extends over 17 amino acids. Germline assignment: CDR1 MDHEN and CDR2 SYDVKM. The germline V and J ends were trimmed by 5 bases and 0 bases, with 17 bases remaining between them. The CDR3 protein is CASSLRGMSLAKNIQYF. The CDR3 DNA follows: TGTGCCAGCAGTCTCCGGGGGATGAGTCTAGCCAAAAACATTCAGTACTTC.

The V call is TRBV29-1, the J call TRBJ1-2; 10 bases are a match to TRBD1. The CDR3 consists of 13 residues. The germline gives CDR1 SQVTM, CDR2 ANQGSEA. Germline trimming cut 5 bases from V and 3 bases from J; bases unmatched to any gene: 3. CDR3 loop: CSVQTGGDYGYTF. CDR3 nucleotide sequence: TGCAGCGTTCAGACAGGGGGCGACTATGGCTACACCTTC.

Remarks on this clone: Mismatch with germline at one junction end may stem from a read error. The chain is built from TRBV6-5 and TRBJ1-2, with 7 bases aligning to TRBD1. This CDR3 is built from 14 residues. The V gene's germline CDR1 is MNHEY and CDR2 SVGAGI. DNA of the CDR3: TGTGCCATCAGTAGGGACAGTTCAAACTATGGCTACACCTTC. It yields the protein CAISRDSSNYGYTF.

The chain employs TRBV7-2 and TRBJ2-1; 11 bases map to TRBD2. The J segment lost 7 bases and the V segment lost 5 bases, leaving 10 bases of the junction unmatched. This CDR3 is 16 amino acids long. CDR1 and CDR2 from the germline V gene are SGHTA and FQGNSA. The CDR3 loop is CASSPQTSGIWNEQFF. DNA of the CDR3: TGTGCCAGCAGCCCACAGACTAGCGGGATTTGGAATGAGCAGTTCTTC. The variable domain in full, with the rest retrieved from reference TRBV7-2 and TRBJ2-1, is GAGVSQSPSNKVTEKGKDVELRCDPISGHTALYWYRQSLGQGLEFLIYFQGNSAPDKSGLPSDRFSAERTGGSVSTLTIQRTQQEDSAVYLCASSPQTSGIWNEQFFGPGTRLTVL.

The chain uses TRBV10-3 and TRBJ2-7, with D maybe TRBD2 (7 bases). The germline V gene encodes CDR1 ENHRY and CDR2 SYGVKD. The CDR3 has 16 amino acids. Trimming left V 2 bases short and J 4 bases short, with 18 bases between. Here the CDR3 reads CAISEDGRGGPYEQYF. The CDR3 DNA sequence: TGTGCCATCAGTGAGGACGGACGCGGGGGCCCTTACGAGCAGTACTTC.

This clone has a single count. The CDR3, as DNA: TGTGCCAGCAGAAGACCGGGACAGGGCTACGAGCAGTACTTC. As protein: CASRRPGQGYEQYF. The J gene is TRBJ2-7, the V gene TRBV6-6, with 9 bases that match TRBD1. The CDR3 spans 14 residues. Per germline, CDR1 MNHNY and CDR2 SVGAGI (reference sequence). The J segment lost 3 bases and the V segment lost 6 bases, leaving 6 bases of the junction unmatched.

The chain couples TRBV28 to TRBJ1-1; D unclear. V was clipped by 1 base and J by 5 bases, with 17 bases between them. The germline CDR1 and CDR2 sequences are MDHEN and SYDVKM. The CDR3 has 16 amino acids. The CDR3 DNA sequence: TGTGCCAGCAGTTTATCCCTCGGACTCCCTTTGACTGAAGCTTTCTTT. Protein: CASSLSLGLPLTEAFF.

DNA for the CDR3: TGTGCCATCAGTGTACAGGGTTTTGGCGAGCAGTACTTC. Its protein product is CAISVQGFGEQYF. The chain combines TRBV10-3 with TRBJ2-7; tentative D call: TRBD1 (6 bases). Germline V lookup: CDR1 ENHRY, CDR2 SYGVKD. Trimming removed 4 bases from V and 6 bases from J, with 13 bases in between. The CDR3 is 13 residues long.

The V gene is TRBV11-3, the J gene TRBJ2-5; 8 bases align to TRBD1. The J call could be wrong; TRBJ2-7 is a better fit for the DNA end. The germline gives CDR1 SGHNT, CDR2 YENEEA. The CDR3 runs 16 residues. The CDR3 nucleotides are TGTGCCAGCAGCCCTGCTGGACAGGGAGCAGCCTACGAGCAGTACTTC. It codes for CASSPAGQGAAYEQYF.

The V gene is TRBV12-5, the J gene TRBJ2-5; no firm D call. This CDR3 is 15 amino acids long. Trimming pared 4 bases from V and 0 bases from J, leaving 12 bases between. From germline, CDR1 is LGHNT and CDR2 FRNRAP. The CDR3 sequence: CASGSSDWYQETQYF. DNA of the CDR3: TGTGCTAGTGGTTCCTCCGACTGGTACCAAGAGACCCAGTACTTC.

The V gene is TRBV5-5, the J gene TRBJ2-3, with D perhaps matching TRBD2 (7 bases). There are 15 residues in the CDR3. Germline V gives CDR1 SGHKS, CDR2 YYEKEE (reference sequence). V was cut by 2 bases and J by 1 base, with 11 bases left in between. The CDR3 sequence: CASSFRGAGTDTQYF. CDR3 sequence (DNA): TGTGCCAGCAGCTTCCGGGGGGCCGGCACAGATACGCAGTATTTT.

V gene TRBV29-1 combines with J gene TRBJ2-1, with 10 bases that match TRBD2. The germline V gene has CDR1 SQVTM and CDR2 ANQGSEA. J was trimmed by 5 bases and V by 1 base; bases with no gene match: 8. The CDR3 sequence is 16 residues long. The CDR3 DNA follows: TGCAGCGTTGAAGGCCTACTAGCGGGATCGCACAATGAGCAGTTCTTC. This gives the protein CSVEGLLAGSHNEQFF.

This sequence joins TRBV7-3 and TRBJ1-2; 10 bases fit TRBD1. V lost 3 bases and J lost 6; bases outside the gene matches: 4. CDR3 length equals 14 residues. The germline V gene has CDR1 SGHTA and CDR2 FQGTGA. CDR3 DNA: TGTGCCAGCAGCTTTACCGGGACAGGGGATGGCTACACCTTC. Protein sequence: CASSFTGTGDGYTF.

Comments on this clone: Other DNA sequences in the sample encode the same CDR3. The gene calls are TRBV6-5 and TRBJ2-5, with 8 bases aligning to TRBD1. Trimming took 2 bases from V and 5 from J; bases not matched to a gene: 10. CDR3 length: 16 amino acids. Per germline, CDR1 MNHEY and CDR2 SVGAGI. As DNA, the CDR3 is TGTGCCAGCAGTTACGGGTCAGGGGGCTTGGGGGAGACCCAGTACTTC. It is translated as CASSYGSGGLGETQYF.

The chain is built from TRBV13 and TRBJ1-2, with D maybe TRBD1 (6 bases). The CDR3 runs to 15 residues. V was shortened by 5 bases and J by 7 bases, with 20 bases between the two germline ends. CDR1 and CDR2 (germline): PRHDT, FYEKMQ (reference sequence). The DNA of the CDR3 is TGTGCCAGCAGCGAACAGGGTCCTGCCTATTTTGGCTACACCTTC. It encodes CASSEQGPAYFGYTF.

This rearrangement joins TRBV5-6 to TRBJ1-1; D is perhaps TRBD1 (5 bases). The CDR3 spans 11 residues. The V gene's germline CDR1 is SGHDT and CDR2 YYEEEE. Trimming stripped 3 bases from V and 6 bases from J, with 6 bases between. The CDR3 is CASSWGAEAFF. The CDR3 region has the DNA TGTGCCAGCAGCTGGGGGGCTGAAGCTTTCTTT.

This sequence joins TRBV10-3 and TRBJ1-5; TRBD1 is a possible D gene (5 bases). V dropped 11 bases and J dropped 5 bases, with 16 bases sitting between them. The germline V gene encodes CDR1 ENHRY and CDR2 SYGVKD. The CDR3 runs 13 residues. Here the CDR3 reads CAVTSRADQPQHF. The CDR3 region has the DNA TGTGCCGTAACTAGCAGGGCGGATCAGCCCCAGCATTTT.

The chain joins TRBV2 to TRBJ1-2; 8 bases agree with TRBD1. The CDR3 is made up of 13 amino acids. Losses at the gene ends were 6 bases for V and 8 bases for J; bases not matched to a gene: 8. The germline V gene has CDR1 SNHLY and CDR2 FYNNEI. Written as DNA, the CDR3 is TGTGCCAGCAGGGACCGGACAGGGTGGGGCTACACCTTC. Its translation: CASRDRTGWGYTF.

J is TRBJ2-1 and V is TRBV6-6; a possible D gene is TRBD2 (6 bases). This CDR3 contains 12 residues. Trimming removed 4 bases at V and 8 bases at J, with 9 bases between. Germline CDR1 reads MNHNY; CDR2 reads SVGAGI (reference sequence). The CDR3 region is CASSWRGDEQFF. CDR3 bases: TGTGCCAGCAGTTGGAGGGGCGATGAGCAGTTCTTC.

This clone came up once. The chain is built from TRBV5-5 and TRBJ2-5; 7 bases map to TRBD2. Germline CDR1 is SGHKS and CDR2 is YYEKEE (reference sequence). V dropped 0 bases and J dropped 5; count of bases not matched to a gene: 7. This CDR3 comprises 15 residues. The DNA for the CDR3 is TGTGCCAGCAGCTTGGTTGGCGGGAGTTGGGAGACCCAGTACTTC. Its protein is CASSLVGGSWETQYF.

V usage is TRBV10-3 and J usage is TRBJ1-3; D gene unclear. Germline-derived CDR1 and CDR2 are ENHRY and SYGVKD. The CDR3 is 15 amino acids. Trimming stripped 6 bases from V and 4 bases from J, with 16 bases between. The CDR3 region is CAIRPEEGHGNTIYF. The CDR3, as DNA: TGTGCCATCAGGCCGGAGGAAGGCCACGGAAACACCATATATTTT.

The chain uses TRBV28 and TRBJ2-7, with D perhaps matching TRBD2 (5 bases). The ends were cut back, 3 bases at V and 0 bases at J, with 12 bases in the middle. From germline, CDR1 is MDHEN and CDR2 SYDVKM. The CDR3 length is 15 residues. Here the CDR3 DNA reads TGTGCCAGCAGTTTTTCCGGGAAGAGCTCCTACGAGCAGTACTTC. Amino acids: CASSFSGKSSYEQYF.

The CDR3 reads CASSPPAGYTGELFF. The CDR3 coding sequence is TGTGCCAGCTCACCACCGGCGGGCTACACCGGGGAGCTGTTTTTT. J is TRBJ2-2 and V is TRBV18; a weak D match, TRBD2 (5 bases). Trimming cost V 0 bases and J 3 bases, with 8 bases left between them. The CDR3 sequence is 15 residues long. Germline CDR1 is KGHSH and CDR2 is LQKENI. The full variable domain, in which reference TRBV18 and TRBJ2-2 provide the parts outside the CDR3, is NAGVMQNPRHLVRRRGQEARLRCSPMKGHSHVYWYRQLPEEGLKFMVYLQKENIIDESGMPKERFSAEFPKEGPSILRIQQVVRGDSAAYFCASSPPAGYTGELFFGEGSRLTVL.

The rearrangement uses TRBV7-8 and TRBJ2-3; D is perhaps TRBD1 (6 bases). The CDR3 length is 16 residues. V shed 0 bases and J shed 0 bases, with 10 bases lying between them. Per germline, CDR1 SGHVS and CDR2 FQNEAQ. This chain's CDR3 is CASSLAGTTSTDTQYF. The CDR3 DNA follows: TGTGCCAGCAGCTTAGCCGGGACAACTAGCACAGATACGCAGTATTTT.

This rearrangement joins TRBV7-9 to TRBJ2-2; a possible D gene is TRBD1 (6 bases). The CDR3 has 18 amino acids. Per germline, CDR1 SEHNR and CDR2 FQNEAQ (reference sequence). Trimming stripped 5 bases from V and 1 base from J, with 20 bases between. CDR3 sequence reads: CASSDNTGTQRNTGELFF. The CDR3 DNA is TGTGCCAGCAGCGATAATACCGGGACACAACGGAACACCGGGGAGCTGTTTTTT.

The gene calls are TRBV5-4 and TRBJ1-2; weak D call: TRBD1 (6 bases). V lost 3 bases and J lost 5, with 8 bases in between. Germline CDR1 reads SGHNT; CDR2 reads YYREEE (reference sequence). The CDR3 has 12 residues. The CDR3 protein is CASSSDRYGYTF. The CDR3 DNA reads TGTGCCAGCAGCTCGGACAGATATGGCTACACCTTC.

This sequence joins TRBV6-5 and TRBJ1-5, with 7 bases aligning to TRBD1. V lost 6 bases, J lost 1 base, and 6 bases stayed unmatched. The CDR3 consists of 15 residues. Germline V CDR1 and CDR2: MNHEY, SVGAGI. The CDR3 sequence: CASSMGTASNQPQHF. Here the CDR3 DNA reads TGTGCCAGCAGCATGGGGACAGCAAGCAATCAGCCCCAGCATTTT.

DNA of the CDR3: TGTGCCAGCAGAGAGGATCTACGCTCCCCTCCTGGGGCCAACGTCCTGACTTTC. Amino acids: CASREDLRSPPGANVLTF. The J gene is TRBJ2-6, the V gene TRBV2; D call uncertain. Trimming cost V 6 bases and J 2 bases, with 20 bases left between them. The V gene's germline CDR1 is SNHLY and CDR2 FYNNEI. The CDR3 totals 18 residues.

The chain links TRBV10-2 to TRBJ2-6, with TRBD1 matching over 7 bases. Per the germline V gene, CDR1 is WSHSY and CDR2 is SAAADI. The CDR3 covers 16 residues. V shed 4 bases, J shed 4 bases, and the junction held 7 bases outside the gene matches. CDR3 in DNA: TGCGCCAGCAGTGGGGCGACAGGGTCCGGGGCCAACGTCCTGACTTTC. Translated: CASSGATGSGANVLTF.